The clone carrying this T cell receptor (beta chain) qualifies as medium-sized. The antigen remains unidentified. The CDR3 end lies 3 residues beyond the end of the read and is filled in from the germline J gene. Most patients and controls had Caucasian heritage. No CVID subject was ill or on immunomodulatory drugs when sampled. V lost 0 bases and J 4 bases, leaving 9 bases between the germline ends. The V gene's germline CDR1 is KGHSH and CDR2 LQKENI. This CDR3 is 14 amino acids long. Generated by immunoSEQ multiplex PCR, the TCRdb table keeps only in-frame clones and is missing some. The sample is made up of approximately 2,500 clones, none counted only once. These data come from a study of T cell clonality in common variable immunodeficiency. General study points: TCRbeta clonality was increased in CVID versus healthy controls. Reportedly, TCR beta sequences from common variable immunodeficiency showed fewer deletions and N-nucleotide insertions. Links between repertoire features and CVID complications were heterogeneity-limited.

The receptor comes from a human donor with common variable immunodeficiency. Sequenced input: peripheral blood mononuclear cells. The chain joins TRBV18 to TRBJ1-1; unclear D gene. CDR3 bases read: TGTGCCAGCTCACCACCAACGGGGAGCACTGAA. Its protein is CASSPPTGSTE. The whole CDR3 protein is CASSPPTGSTEAFF.